Presented here are 4 T cell receptor beta chains from one specimen sequenced in a study of T cell responses to AZD1222 COVID-19 vaccine. This table comes from immunoSEQ multiplex PCR, and its TCRdb copy is limited to in-frame clones, with some not included. The sample includes 140,000 to 150,000 clones, 89% seen only once; the top ten take around 1.5%. The specimen was peripheral blood, collected 28 days after the second AZD1222 dose. All receptors derive from an adult who received the AZD1222 COVID-19 vaccine.

The gene calls are TRBV7-9 and TRBJ2-5; D remains ambiguous. The CDR3 contains 13 residues. Germline V lookup: CDR1 SEHNR, CDR2 FQNEAQ (reference sequence). Trimming removed 1 base from V and 3 bases from J, with 6 bases in between. The CDR3 is CASSLVPEETQYF. In nucleotides, the CDR3 is TGTGCCAGCAGCTTAGTTCCCGAAGAGACCCAGTACTTC. The full variable domain, completed using reference TRBV7-9 and TRBJ2-5, is DTGVSQNPRHKITKRGQNVTFRCDPISEHNRLYWYRQTLGQGPEFLTYFQNEAQLEKSRLLSDRFSAERPKGSFSTLEIQRTEQGDSAMYLCASSLVPEETQYFGPGTRLLVL.

This chain uses TRBV5-5 with TRBJ2-3; no clear D. The CDR3 sequence is 14 residues long. Looked up from germline, CDR1 is SGHKS and CDR2 is YYEKEE (reference sequence). V lost 0 bases and J lost 2, with 7 bases in between. The CDR3 loop reads CASSLVGITDTQYF. The CDR3 nucleotides are TGTGCCAGCAGCTTGGTAGGGATCACAGATACGCAGTATTTT.

The V and J genes are TRBV28 and TRBJ1-5, with no clear D. The ends were cut back, 2 bases at V and 1 base at J, with 6 bases in the middle. The CDR3 has 14 amino acids. Germline loops: CDR1 MDHEN, CDR2 SYDVKM. This CDR3 is CASSLGQSNQPQHF. For the CDR3, the DNA is TGTGCCAGCAGTTTAGGGCAGAGCAATCAGCCCCAGCATTTT.

In DNA, the CDR3 is TGTGCCAGCAGTTACGTGGGGAAACCCCAAGAGACCCAGTACTTC. Encoded protein: CASSYVGKPQETQYF. The chain couples TRBV6-5 to TRBJ2-5; D gene ambiguous. Trimming cost V 2 bases and J 1 base, with 11 bases left between them. Germline assignment: CDR1 MNHEY and CDR2 SVGAGI. This CDR3 has 15 amino acids.